The rows below give T cell receptor beta chains drawn from one sample of a study of cytomegalovirus exposure and HLA in healthy donors. Sequenced by immunoSEQ multiplex PCR; TCRdb stores in-frame clones only, minus some. Seen here are roughly 150,000 clones, roughly 70% observed once, and the top ten hold roughly 2%. The specimen sequenced was PBMCs. These receptors all come from a woman between 35 and 50 years old in good health and CMV-seronegative. The CDR3 runs from the conserved cysteine through the conserved F or W. D genes are given only for firm matches. Size is omitted from some rows. Given values are once, few, many or a class for expanded clones.

V: TRBV6-1
length: 15
size: -
D: -
J: TRBJ2-7
CDR3: CASSEEGRNRHEQYF
DNA: TGTGCCAGCAGTGAGGAAGGGAGGAATCGCCACGAGCAGTACTTC

V: TRBV5-4
length: 17
size: -
D: -
J: TRBJ2-1
CDR3: CASSLAATAVIYNEQFF
DNA: TGTGCCAGCAGCTTGGCTGCGACAGCTGTCATATACAATGAGCAGTTCTTC

V: TRBV12-5
length: 13
size: -
D: -
J: TRBJ2-7
CDR3: CASGLGVSYEQYF
DNA: TGTGCTAGTGGTTTAGGAGTTTCCTACGAGCAGTACTTC

V: TRBV5-1
length: 15
size: once
D: TRBD2
J: TRBJ2-1
CDR3: CASSLGGTSYNEQFF
DNA: TGCGCCAGCAGTCTGGGCGGGACTAGTTACAATGAGCAGTTCTTC

V: TRBV27
length: 14
size: -
D: TRBD1
J: TRBJ1-5
CDR3: CASSRTGNNQPQHF
DNA: TGTGCCAGCAGTCGGACAGGGAACAATCAGCCCCAGCATTTT

V: TRBV29-1
length: 12
size: -
D: -
J: TRBJ2-7
CDR3: CSVGGSSYEQYF
DNA: TGCAGCGTTGGTGGCAGTTCCTACGAGCAGTACTTC

V: TRBV5-1
length: 14
size: -
D: TRBD1
J: TRBJ1-3
CDR3: CASSLTGAGNTIYF
DNA: TGCGCCAGCAGCTTGACAGGGGCTGGAAACACCATATATTTT

V: TRBV5-1
length: 15
size: -
D: -
J: TRBJ1-5
CDR3: CASSQTAGRNQPQHF
DNA: TGCGCCAGCAGCCAGACGGCGGGCCGCAATCAGCCCCAGCATTTT

V: TRBV25-1
length: 15
size: few
D: TRBD1
J: TRBJ1-2
CDR3: CASSEAGQGDGGYTF
DNA: TGTGCCAGCAGTGAAGCGGGACAGGGCGATGGTGGCTACACCTTC

V: TRBV7-8
length: 14
size: -
D: TRBD1
J: TRBJ2-7
CDR3: CASSRTGTTYEQYF
DNA: TGTGCCAGCAGCCGGACAGGGACAACCTACGAGCAGTACTTC

V: TRBV5-6
length: 12
size: -
D: TRBD2
J: TRBJ2-3
CDR3: CASGGLAVTQYF
DNA: TGTGCCAGCGGTGGACTAGCGGTTACGCAGTATTTT

V: TRBV19
length: 14
size: -
D: -
J: TRBJ2-6
CDR3: CASTGSSGANVLTF
DNA: TGTGCCAGTACGGGAAGCTCTGGGGCCAACGTCCTGACTTTC

V: TRBV11-2
length: 15
size: -
D: -
J: TRBJ2-3
CDR3: CASHFGGGSTDTQYF
DNA: TGTGCCAGCCATTTTGGGGGGGGCAGCACAGATACGCAGTATTTT

V: TRBV9
length: 16
size: -
D: -
J: TRBJ2-2
CDR3: CASKGSTTTNTGELFF
DNA: TGTGCCAGCAAAGGAAGCACCACTACGAACACCGGGGAGCTGTTTTTT

V: TRBV7-8
length: 14
size: -
D: -
J: TRBJ1-2
CDR3: CASSLTVIGFGYTF
DNA: TGTGCCAGCAGCTTAACGGTTATCGGGTTTGGCTACACCTTC

V: TRBV14
length: 15
size: -
D: TRBD2
J: TRBJ2-2
CDR3: CASSLLAGGTGELFF
DNA: TGTGCCAGCAGCCTCCTAGCGGGGGGGACCGGGGAGCTGTTTTTT

V: TRBV2
length: 14
size: -
D: -
J: TRBJ1-4
CDR3: CASSPDGQYEKLFF
DNA: TGTGCCAGCAGCCCCGACGGACAGTACGAAAAACTGTTTTTT

V: TRBV11-2
length: 14
size: -
D: TRBD2
J: TRBJ2-1
CDR3: CASSLGGGYNEQFF
DNA: TGTGCCAGCAGCTTAGGCGGGGGCTACAATGAGCAGTTCTTC

V: TRBV27
length: 13
size: -
D: -
J: TRBJ2-3
CDR3: CASSRQVTDTQYF
DNA: TGTGCCAGCAGTCGACAGGTAACAGATACGCAGTATTTT

V: TRBV5-4
length: 15
size: -
D: -
J: TRBJ2-3
CDR3: CASSLDGGYTDTQYF
DNA: TGTGCCAGCAGCTTGGACGGGGGATACACAGATACGCAGTATTTT

V: TRBV5-1
length: 15
size: -
D: TRBD2
J: TRBJ2-7
CDR3: CASSLGSGGAYEQYF
DNA: TGCGCCAGCAGCTTGGGTAGCGGGGGGGCGTACGAGCAGTACTTC

V: TRBV6-6
length: 13
size: few
D: -
J: TRBJ2-7
CDR3: CASSYSIADEQYF
DNA: TGTGCCAGCAGTTACTCAATCGCGGACGAGCAGTACTTC

V: TRBV13
length: 16
size: -
D: TRBD2
J: TRBJ2-5
CDR3: CASSRRLAGEQETQYF
DNA: TGTGCCAGCAGTAGGAGACTAGCGGGGGAGCAAGAGACCCAGTACTTC

V: TRBV27
length: 15
size: once
D: TRBD1
J: TRBJ2-5
CDR3: CASSPVTGGQETQYF
DNA: TGTGCCAGCAGCCCCGTGACAGGGGGCCAAGAGACCCAGTACTTC

V: TRBV4-2
length: 18
size: -
D: TRBD1
J: TRBJ1-5
CDR3: CASSQESGLGTGSQPQHF
DNA: TGTGCCAGCAGCCAAGAATCCGGTTTAGGGACAGGGAGTCAGCCCCAGCATTTT

V: TRBV7-2
length: 18
size: once
D: TRBD2
J: TRBJ2-1
CDR3: CASSLAPLAGLGYNEQFF
DNA: TGTGCCAGCAGCTTAGCACCTTTAGCGGGATTAGGCTACAATGAGCAGTTCTTC

V: TRBV5-4
length: 16
size: few
D: TRBD1
J: TRBJ1-4
CDR3: CASSLKLTGVGEKLFF
DNA: TGTGCCAGCAGCTTGAAATTAACAGGGGTTGGGGAAAAACTGTTTTTT

V: TRBV18
length: 11
size: -
D: TRBD1
J: TRBJ1-1
CDR3: CASRQGTEAFF
DNA: TGTGCCAGCCGACAGGGGACCGAAGCTTTCTTT

V: TRBV11-2
length: 13
size: once
D: -
J: TRBJ2-1
CDR3: CASSYLTGNEQFF
DNA: TGTGCCAGCAGCTATCTCACAGGTAATGAGCAGTTCTTC

V: TRBV7-7
length: 14
size: -
D: -
J: TRBJ2-1
CDR3: CASKVAGGVYEQFF
DNA: TGTGCCAGCAAGGTCGCGGGTGGGGTCTATGAGCAGTTCTTC

V: TRBV4-1
length: 16
size: -
D: -
J: TRBJ2-7
CDR3: CASSQGSRLGLYEQYF
DNA: TGCGCCAGCAGCCAAGGATCGAGACTCGGTCTTTACGAGCAGTACTTC

V: TRBV19
length: 16
size: -
D: TRBD1
J: TRBJ2-4
CDR3: CASGTGTSLAKNIQYF
DNA: TGTGCCTCCGGGACAGGGACTTCTCTAGCCAAAAACATTCAGTACTTC

V: TRBV7-6
length: 13
size: -
D: -
J: TRBJ2-7
CDR3: CASSLSPPYEQYF
DNA: TGTGCCAGCAGCCTATCCCCCCCCTACGAGCAGTACTTC

V: TRBV6-5
length: 14
size: once
D: TRBD2
J: TRBJ2-1
CDR3: CAATRGGLNNEQFF
DNA: TGTGCCGCCACCCGGGGGGGGTTAAACAATGAGCAGTTCTTC

V: TRBV10-2
length: 12
size: -
D: -
J: TRBJ2-5
CDR3: CASSDPEETQYF
DNA: TGCGCCAGCAGTGACCCCGAGGAGACCCAGTACTTC

V: TRBV7-9
length: 16
size: -
D: TRBD2
J: TRBJ2-1
CDR3: CASSFSGGSSYNEQFF
DNA: TGTGCCAGCAGCTTCAGCGGGGGCAGCTCCTACAATGAGCAGTTCTTC

V: TRBV5-5
length: 15
size: -
D: -
J: TRBJ2-3
CDR3: CASSPQSMSTDTQYF
DNA: TGTGCCAGCAGCCCCCAAAGCATGAGCACAGATACGCAGTATTTT

V: TRBV7-9
length: 16
size: -
D: -
J: TRBJ2-2
CDR3: CAIPAGEASNTGELFF
DNA: TGTGCCATCCCCGCCGGGGAAGCGTCGAACACCGGGGAGCTGTTTTTT

V: TRBV7-8
length: 14
size: -
D: TRBD1
J: TRBJ1-2
CDR3: CASSLNRGNYGYTF
DNA: TGTGCCAGCAGCTTAAACAGGGGCAACTATGGCTACACCTTC

V: TRBV5-6
length: 12
size: -
D: -
J: TRBJ1-2
CDR3: CASSSGHYGYTF
DNA: TGTGCCAGCAGCAGCGGCCACTATGGCTACACCTTC

V: TRBV29-1
length: 13
size: -
D: -
J: TRBJ1-1
CDR3: CSVDRAINTEAFF
DNA: TGCAGCGTTGACAGGGCGATAAACACTGAAGCTTTCTTT

V: TRBV7-9
length: 14
size: few
D: TRBD2
J: TRBJ2-5
CDR3: CASSPGGARETQYF
DNA: TGTGCCAGCAGCCCGGGGGGGGCGCGGGAGACCCAGTACTTC

V: TRBV2
length: 14
size: -
D: -
J: TRBJ2-7
CDR3: CASITDGQKCEQYF
DNA: TGTGCCAGCATTACAGACGGACAGAAATGCGAGCAGTACTTC

V: TRBV10-1
length: 13
size: -
D: -
J: TRBJ1-2
CDR3: CASSEQGTHGYTF
DNA: TGCGCCAGCAGTGAGCAGGGCACCCATGGCTACACCTTC

V: TRBV19
length: 15
size: -
D: TRBD2
J: TRBJ2-5
CDR3: CASSIEAGGRETQYF
DNA: TGTGCCAGTAGTATAGAAGCGGGGGGTAGGGAGACCCAGTACTTC

V: TRBV27
length: 14
size: -
D: -
J: TRBJ1-2
CDR3: CASRPTGLNYGYTF
DNA: TGTGCCAGCAGGCCCACAGGGCTAAACTATGGCTACACCTTC

V: TRBV28
length: 12
size: -
D: -
J: TRBJ2-3
CDR3: CASRTDTDTQYF
DNA: TGTGCCAGCCGGACAGACACAGATACGCAGTATTTT

V: TRBV4-1
length: 18
size: -
D: TRBD2
J: TRBJ2-4
CDR3: CASSQGAAGGLGKNIQYF
DNA: TGCGCCAGCAGCCAAGGCGCGGCGGGGGGGCTCGGCAAAAACATTCAGTACTTC

V: TRBV19
length: 11
size: -
D: -
J: TRBJ1-2
CDR3: CATFYLYGYTF
DNA: TGTGCCACCTTCTACCTCTATGGCTACACCTTC

V: TRBV6-5
length: 15
size: -
D: TRBD1
J: TRBJ1-1
CDR3: CASRTGQALHTEAFF
DNA: TGTGCCAGCAGAACGGGACAGGCCTTGCACACTGAAGCTTTCTTT

V: TRBV5-8
length: 14
size: few
D: -
J: TRBJ1-1
CDR3: CASSSDKGVAEAFF
DNA: TGTGCCAGCAGCTCGGATAAGGGGGTGGCTGAAGCTTTCTTT

V: TRBV4-2
length: 16
size: -
D: -
J: TRBJ2-3
CDR3: CASSQAPEAPTDTQYF
DNA: TGTGCCAGCAGCCAAGCCCCTGAAGCCCCCACAGATACGCAGTATTTT

V: TRBV5-1
length: 14
size: -
D: TRBD1
J: TRBJ1-4
CDR3: CASSLDRGDEKLFF
DNA: TGCGCCAGCAGTCTAGACAGGGGAGATGAAAAACTGTTTTTT

V: TRBV7-9
length: 13
size: -
D: -
J: TRBJ2-7
CDR3: CASSLVDQVEQYF
DNA: TGTGCCAGCAGCTTAGTTGACCAGGTGGAGCAGTACTTC

V: TRBV27
length: 14
size: -
D: TRBD1
J: TRBJ1-2
CDR3: CASSLTGRNYGYTF
DNA: TGTGCCAGCAGTCTGACAGGGAGGAACTATGGCTACACCTTC

V: TRBV6-5
length: 12
size: -
D: -
J: TRBJ1-2
CDR3: CASGGAGPGYTF
DNA: TGTGCCAGCGGGGGGGCAGGGCCCGGCTACACCTTC